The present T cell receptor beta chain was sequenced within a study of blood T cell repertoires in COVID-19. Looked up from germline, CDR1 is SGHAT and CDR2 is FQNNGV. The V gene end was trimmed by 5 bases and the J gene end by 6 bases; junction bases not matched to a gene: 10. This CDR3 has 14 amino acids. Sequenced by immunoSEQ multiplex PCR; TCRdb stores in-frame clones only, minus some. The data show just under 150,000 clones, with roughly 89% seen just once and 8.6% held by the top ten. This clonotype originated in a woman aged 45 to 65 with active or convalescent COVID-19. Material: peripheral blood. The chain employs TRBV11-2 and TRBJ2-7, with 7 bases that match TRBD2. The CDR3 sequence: CASSAGLVGREQYF. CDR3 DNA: TGTGCCAGCAGCGCAGGACTAGTCGGGCGCGAGCAGTACTTC.